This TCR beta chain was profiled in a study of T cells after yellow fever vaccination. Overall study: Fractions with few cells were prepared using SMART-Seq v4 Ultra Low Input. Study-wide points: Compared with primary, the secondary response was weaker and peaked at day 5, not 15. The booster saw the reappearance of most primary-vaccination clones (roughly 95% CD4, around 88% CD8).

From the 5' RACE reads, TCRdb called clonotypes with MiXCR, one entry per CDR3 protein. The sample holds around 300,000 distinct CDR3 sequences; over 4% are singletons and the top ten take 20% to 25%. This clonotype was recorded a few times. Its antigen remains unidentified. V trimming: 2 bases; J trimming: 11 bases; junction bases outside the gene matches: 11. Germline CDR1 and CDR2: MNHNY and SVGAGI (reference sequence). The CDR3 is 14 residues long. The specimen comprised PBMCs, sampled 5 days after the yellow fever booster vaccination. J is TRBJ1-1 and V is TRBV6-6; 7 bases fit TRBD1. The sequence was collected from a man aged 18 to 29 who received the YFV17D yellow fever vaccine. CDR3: CASSYKGARVEAFF. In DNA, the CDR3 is TGTGCCAGCAGTTACAAGGGGGCGCGGGTGGAGGCTTTCTTT.